Following are 26 T cell receptor beta chains from one sample sequenced in a study of T cell repertoires in cytomegalovirus infection (dated by TCRdb to the late 2010s). The data were produced on an Illumina HiSeq 1500. The raw public reads went through TCRdb reprocessing: fastp at Q25, MiXCR clone calling, in-frame beta chains kept. CDR3 protein duplicates are merged, each entry listing the most common genes and DNA. Present in this sample are roughly 760,000 distinct CDR3 sequences, 35% to 40% of which were seen just once. The ten top clones hold 2.8% of the sample. Sequencing was done on a sample of PBMCs. These receptors were taken from a human donor in good health (CMV status not recorded). Some clones in this sample may be carry-over from other donors' samples.

This clonotype was seen a few times. This chain's CDR3 is CASRRTGTILTDTQYF. The CDR3 coding sequence is TGTGCCAGCAGACGTACCGGGACTATACTCACAGATACGCAGTATTTT. The V gene is TRBV12-3 or TRBV12-4, the J gene TRBJ2-3, with 7 nucleotides matching TRBD2. This CDR3 spans 16 amino acids. J gave up 2 bases and V 6 bases, and 11 bases lay outside the gene matches.

The gene calls are TRBV20-1 and TRBJ1-5, with D possibly TRBD1 on 5 matching bases. Trimming removed 2 bases from V and 9 bases from J, with 17 bases in between. This CDR3 comprises 14 residues. Germline V gives CDR1 DFQATT, CDR2 SNEGSKA (reference sequence). In DNA form, the CDR3 reads TGCAGTGCTAGACCAGGGACGGGGACGGGGCCCCAGCATTTT. Its translation is CSARPGTGTGPQHF.

The rearrangement links TRBV5-6 to TRBJ1-6; a possible D gene is TRBD1 (5 bases). The CDR3 is made up of 16 amino acids. V lost 2 bases and J 7 bases, leaving 16 bases between the germline ends. Germline-derived CDR1 and CDR2 are SGHDT and YYEEEE. CDR3 sequence: CASSFTPGTPNSPLHF. CDR3 in DNA: TGTGCCAGCAGCTTCACGCCCGGGACGCCGAATTCACCCCTCCACTTT.

The chain couples TRBV5-5 to TRBJ1-4; a possible D gene is TRBD1 (5 bases). Trimming removed 5 bases from V and 0 bases from J, with 14 bases in between. Germline CDR1 SGHKS, CDR2 YYEKEE (reference sequence). The CDR3 sequence is 16 residues long. CDR3 coding DNA: TGTGCCAGCAGGACCTTCACAGGAACAACTAATGAAAAACTGTTTTTT. Protein: CASRTFTGTTNEKLFF.

This clonotype showed up just a few times. This rearrangement joins TRBV2 to TRBJ1-5; 9 bases map to TRBD1. The CDR3 consists of 15 residues. V lost 8 bases and J lost 0; bases outside the gene matches: 5. In germline, CDR1 is SNHLY, CDR2 FYNNEI. The CDR3 coding sequence is TGTGCCAGCGGGGGACAGGGTTATAGCAATCAGCCCCAGCATTTT. Residues: CASGGQGYSNQPQHF.

CDR3 DNA sequence: TGTGCCAGTGGGCGACAGGTGGGTGGGGCAGATACGCAGTATTTT. It yields the protein CASGRQVGGADTQYF. V usage is TRBV19 and J usage is TRBJ2-3; the D gene is possibly TRBD1 (6 bases). Germline V CDR1 and CDR2: LNHDA, SQIVND (reference sequence). V was shortened by 8 bases and J by 4 bases, with 19 bases between the two germline ends. The CDR3 runs 15 residues.

This clonotype came up a few times. The V gene is TRBV20-1, the J gene TRBJ2-7; 11 nucleotides match TRBD1. Germline V gives CDR1 DFQATT, CDR2 SNEGSKA (reference sequence). The ends lost 1 base at V and 3 bases at J; junction bases unmatched: 8. The CDR3 is 16 amino acids. The CDR3 region is CSARVQGGTGGYEQYF. CDR3 DNA sequence: TGCAGTGCTAGAGTTCAAGGCGGGACAGGGGGCTACGAGCAGTACTTC.

This clonotype was counted many times. V is TRBV7-2 and J is TRBJ2-7, with TRBD1 matching over 7 bases. J gave up 3 bases and V 3 bases, and 5 bases lay outside the gene matches. The V gene's germline CDR1 is SGHTA and CDR2 FQGNSA. The CDR3 has 14 amino acids. The CDR3 DNA follows: TGTGCCAGCAGCTTCAGGAGGACAGGCTACGAGCAGTACTTC. Its protein product is CASSFRRTGYEQYF.

Note on this clonotype: One end of the junction fails to match germline, which may point to a read error. This rearrangement joins TRBV11-2 to TRBJ2-2; tentatively, D is TRBD1 (5 bases). Germline CDR1 SGHAT, CDR2 FQNNGV. This CDR3 has 14 amino acids. CDR3 region: CAISLEWGPGELFF. The CDR3 region has the DNA TGTGCCATCAGCTTAGAGTGGGGCCCCGGGGAGCTGTTTTTT.

Details on this clonotype: Because it lacks the conserved phenylalanine or tryptophan at the end, this CDR3 is likely a read error. The V gene is TRBV15, the J gene TRBJ2-1; D not certain. Per germline, CDR1 LNHNV and CDR2 YYDKDF (reference sequence). Trimming removed 1 base from V and 3 bases from J, with 10 bases in between. This CDR3 comprises 15 residues. The chain's CDR3 is CATSRVGSGYNEQFL. The DNA of the CDR3 is TGTGCCACCAGCAGAGTAGGGTCTGGCTACAATGAGCAGTTCTTA.

The chain uses TRBV5-4 and TRBJ2-1; D gene unclear. In germline, CDR1 is SGHNT, CDR2 YYREEE (reference sequence). CDR3 size: 15 residues. Between the trimmed V and J ends, which lost 4 bases and 0 bases, there was a span of 11 bases. The CDR3 is CASSGEQSSYNEQFF. CDR3 in DNA: TGTGCCAGCAGCGGGGAACAGAGCTCCTACAATGAGCAGTTCTTC.

V is TRBV12-3 or TRBV12-4 and J is TRBJ2-4; the D gene could be TRBD1 or TRBD2 (5 bases each). The CDR3 covers 14 residues. V was trimmed by 8 bases and J by 0 bases, leaving 11 bases between them. CDR3 protein: CASGGPTAKNIQYF. The CDR3 region has the DNA TGTGCCAGCGGGGGACCGACAGCCAAAAACATTCAGTACTTC.

The genes are TRBV14 and TRBJ2-6; D gene unclear. The germline V gene encodes CDR1 SGHDN and CDR2 FVKESK. This CDR3 is 16 amino acids long. Trimming took off 1 base at V and 4 bases at J, with 11 bases between the two ends. The CDR3 DNA reads TGTGCCAGCAGCCAAGTTCGGCCTCAGGGGGCCAACGTCCTGACTTTC. Protein: CASSQVRPQGANVLTF. The whole variable domain, filled in from reference TRBV14 and TRBJ2-6, reads EAGVTQFPSHSVIEKGQTVTLRCDPISGHDNLYWYRRVMGKEIKFLLHFVKESKQDESGMPNNRFLAERTGGTYSTLKVQPAELEDSGVYFCASSQVRPQGANVLTFGAGSRLTVL.

The chain uses TRBV5-1 and TRBJ2-2; 7 bases align to TRBD2. V lost 4 bases and J lost 3; bases outside the gene matches: 12. The CDR3 runs 17 residues. Germline CDR1 SGHRS, CDR2 YFSETQ. CDR3 in amino acids: CASSGATSSFYTGELFF. The DNA of the CDR3 is TGCGCCAGCAGCGGAGCGACTAGCTCCTTTTACACCGGGGAGCTGTTTTTT.

Regarding this clonotype: Lacking the conserved final phenylalanine or tryptophan, this CDR3 likely reflects a read error. The rearrangement uses TRBV7-2 and TRBJ2-1; 9 nucleotides match TRBD2. Per germline, CDR1 SGHTA and CDR2 FQGNSA. V shed 2 bases and J 1 base; nucleotides not matched to a gene: 12. This CDR3 contains 19 residues. This chain's CDR3 is CASSLIRGRGGWSYNEQFL. The CDR3 coding sequence is TGTGCCAGCAGCTTAATTCGAGGGCGGGGGGGTTGGTCCTACAATGAGCAGTTCTTA.

This chain joins TRBV24-1 and TRBJ2-7; D might be TRBD1 (6 bases). Germline V gene sequence: CDR1 KGHDR, CDR2 SFDVKD. This CDR3 has 13 residues. Trimming removed 4 bases at V and 1 base at J, with 7 bases between. CDR3 protein: CATSDDRSYEQYF. CDR3 nucleotide sequence: TGTGCCACCAGTGACGACAGGTCCTACGAGCAGTACTTC.

This rearrangement joins TRBV4-1 to TRBJ1-1, with D uncertain. The V gene's germline CDR1 is MGHRA and CDR2 YSYEKL. Trimming pared 7 bases from V and 0 bases from J, leaving 12 bases between. This CDR3 contains 14 residues. CDR3: CASNDPKLNTEAFF. In DNA form, the CDR3 reads TGCGCCAGCAACGACCCTAAATTGAACACTGAAGCTTTCTTT.

Remarks on this clonotype: Possible read error: a much larger clone is one base away. This sequence joins TRBV6-1 and TRBJ1-4; 10 nucleotides line up with TRBD1. CDR3 length: 21 amino acids. Trimming at V came to 7 bases and at J to 5 bases, leaving 25 bases not matched to a gene. Germline V lookup: CDR1 MNHNS, CDR2 SASEGT. The chain's CDR3 is CASMPAPGTGDPGGLNEKLFF. CDR3 nucleotide sequence: TGTGCCAGCATGCCGGCCCCCGGGACAGGGGACCCTGGGGGTCTAAATGAAAAACTGTTTTTT.

This clonotype came up a few times. CDR3: CASSLFPRQGGRETQYF. The CDR3 region has the DNA TGTGCCAGCAGCTTATTCCCCCGACAGGGAGGTCGAGAGACCCAGTACTTC. The rearrangement uses TRBV7-2 and TRBJ2-5; maybe TRBD1 (7 bases). The CDR3 runs to 17 residues. Germline V gene sequence: CDR1 SGHTA, CDR2 FQGNSA. Deletions cut 2 bases from V and 4 bases from J, with 20 bases between.

This clonotype has more than one count but fewer than ten. V is TRBV29-1 and J is TRBJ1-5; 8 bases map to TRBD1. The CDR3 has 13 residues. Germline V gene sequence: CDR1 SQVTM, CDR2 ANQGSEA. The V gene end was trimmed by 6 bases and the J gene end by 6 bases; junction bases not matched to a gene: 7. The CDR3: CSVAQGAGQPQHF. The CDR3 DNA reads TGCAGCGTCGCCCAGGGGGCCGGTCAGCCCCAGCATTTT.

This clonotype turned up a few times. This chain links TRBV14 with TRBJ2-7, with D maybe TRBD2 (5 bases). Germline V CDR1 and CDR2: SGHDN, FVKESK. The CDR3 is 13 residues long. Trimming took 1 base from V and 8 from J, leaving 12 bases between them. DNA for the CDR3: TGTGCCAGCAGCCAAGGGGAGACTCGACAGCAGTACTTC. Its protein is CASSQGETRQQYF.

The chain couples TRBV20-1 to TRBJ1-1; D is perhaps TRBD1 (6 bases). Germline-derived CDR1 and CDR2 are DFQATT and SNEGSKA (reference sequence). The CDR3 covers 14 residues. V lost 5 bases to trimming and J lost 0 bases, with 13 bases between them. CDR3 amino acids: CSASRQVMNTEAFF. CDR3 nucleotides: TGCAGTGCTTCCCGACAGGTCATGAACACTGAAGCTTTCTTT.

This sequence joins TRBV29-1 and TRBJ1-1; D ambiguous. V lost 6 bases and J lost 4, with 9 bases in between. The CDR3 is 11 residues long. CDR1 and CDR2 from the germline V gene are SQVTM and ANQGSEA. CDR3 DNA sequence: TGCAGCGTGGGGTTCGGCACTGAAGCTTTCTTT. Encoded protein: CSVGFGTEAFF.

The chain employs TRBV20-1 and TRBJ2-3, with D perhaps TRBD1 (7 bases). V was clipped by 2 bases and J by 5 bases, with 11 bases between them. The CDR3 runs 13 residues. CDR1 DFQATT and CDR2 SNEGSKA come from the germline V gene (reference sequence). For the CDR3, the DNA is TGCAGTGCTAGAACGGGGGACAGAGATACGCAGTATTTT. This translates into CSARTGDRDTQYF.

This clonotype showed up just a few times. The chain combines TRBV7-9 with TRBJ2-7; D possibly matches TRBD1 or TRBD2 (6 bases each). Trimming left V 5 bases short and J 3 bases short, with 14 bases between. CDR3 length equals 14 residues. Germline CDR1 is SEHNR and CDR2 is FQNEAQ (reference sequence). The CDR3 DNA is TGTGCCAGCAGCAAACAGGAGGGGGGCTACGAGCAGTACTTC. It specifies CASSKQEGGYEQYF.

The V call is TRBV6-6, the J call TRBJ1-3; a weak D match, TRBD1 (6 bases). V lost 6 bases, J lost 4 bases, and 16 bases lay in between. The germline CDR1 and CDR2 sequences are MNHNY and SVGAGI (reference sequence). The CDR3 runs to 15 residues. CDR3 DNA: TGTGCCAGCAGACCCCCGACAGGCGGGGGAAACACCATATATTTT. Protein product: CASRPPTGGGNTIYF.